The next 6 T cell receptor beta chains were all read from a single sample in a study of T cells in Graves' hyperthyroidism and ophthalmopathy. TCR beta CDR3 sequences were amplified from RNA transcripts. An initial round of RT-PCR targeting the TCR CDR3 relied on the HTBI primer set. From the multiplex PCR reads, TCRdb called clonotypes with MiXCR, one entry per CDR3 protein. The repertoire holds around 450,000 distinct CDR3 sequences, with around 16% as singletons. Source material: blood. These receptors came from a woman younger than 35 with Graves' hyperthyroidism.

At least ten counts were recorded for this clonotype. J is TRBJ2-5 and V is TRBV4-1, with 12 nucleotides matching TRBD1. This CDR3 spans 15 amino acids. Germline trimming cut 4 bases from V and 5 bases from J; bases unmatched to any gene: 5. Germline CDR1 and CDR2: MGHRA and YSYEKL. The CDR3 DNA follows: TGCGCCAGCAGCCGAGGGACAGGGGGCGATGAGACCCAGTACTTC. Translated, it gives CASSRGTGGDETQYF.

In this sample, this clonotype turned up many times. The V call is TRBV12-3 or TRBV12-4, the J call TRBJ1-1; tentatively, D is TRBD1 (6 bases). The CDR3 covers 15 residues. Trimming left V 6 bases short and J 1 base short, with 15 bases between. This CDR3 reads CASRRQGQPNTEAFF. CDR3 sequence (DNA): TGTGCCAGCAGAAGGCAGGGACAACCGAACACTGAAGCTTTCTTT.

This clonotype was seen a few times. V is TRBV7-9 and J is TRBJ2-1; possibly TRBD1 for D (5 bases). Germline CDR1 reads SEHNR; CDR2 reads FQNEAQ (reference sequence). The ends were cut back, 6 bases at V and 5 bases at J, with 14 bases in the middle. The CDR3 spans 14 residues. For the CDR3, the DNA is TGTGCCAGCAGTCCAGGGTTTCCGAACAATGAGCAGTTCTTC. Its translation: CASSPGFPNNEQFF.

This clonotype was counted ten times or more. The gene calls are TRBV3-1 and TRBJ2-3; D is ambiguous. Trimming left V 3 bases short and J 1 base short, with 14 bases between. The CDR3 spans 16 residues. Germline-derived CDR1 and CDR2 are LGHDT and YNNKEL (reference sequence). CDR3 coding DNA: TGTGCCAGCAGCCAGAGGCGTGGGATCCGCACAGATACGCAGTATTTT. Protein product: CASSQRRGIRTDTQYF.

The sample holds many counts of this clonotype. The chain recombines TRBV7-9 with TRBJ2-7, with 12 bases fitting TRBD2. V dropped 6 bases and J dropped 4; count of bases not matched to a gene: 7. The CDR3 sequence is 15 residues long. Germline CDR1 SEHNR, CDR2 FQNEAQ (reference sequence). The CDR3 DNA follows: TGTGCCAGCAGTCCCTCCGGACTAGCGGGATACGAGCAGTACTTC. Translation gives CASSPSGLAGYEQYF.

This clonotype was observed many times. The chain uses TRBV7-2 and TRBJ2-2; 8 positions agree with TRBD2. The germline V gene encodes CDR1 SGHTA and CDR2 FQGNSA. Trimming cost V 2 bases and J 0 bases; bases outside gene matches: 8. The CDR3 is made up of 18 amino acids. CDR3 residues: CASSLLVGGLANTGELFF. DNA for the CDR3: TGTGCCAGCAGCTTATTGGTCGGGGGACTAGCGAACACCGGGGAGCTGTTTTTT. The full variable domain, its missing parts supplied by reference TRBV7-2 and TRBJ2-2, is GAGVSQSPSNKVTEKGKDVELRCDPISGHTALYWYRQSLGQGLEFLIYFQGNSAPDKSGLPSDRFSAERTGGSVSTLTIQRTQQEDSAVYLCASSLLVGGLANTGELFFGEGSRLTVL.